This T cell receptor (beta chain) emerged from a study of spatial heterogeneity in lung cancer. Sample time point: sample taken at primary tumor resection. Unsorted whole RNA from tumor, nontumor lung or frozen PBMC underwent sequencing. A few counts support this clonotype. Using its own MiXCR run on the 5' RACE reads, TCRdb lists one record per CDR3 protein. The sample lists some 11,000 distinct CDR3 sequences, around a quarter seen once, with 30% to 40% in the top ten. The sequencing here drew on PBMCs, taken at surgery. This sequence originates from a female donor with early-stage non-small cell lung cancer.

The CDR3 nucleotides read TGTGCCAGCAGCTTCCTTGGCGGGAGCTCCTACAATGAGCAGTTCTTC. The encoded protein is CASSFLGGSSYNEQFF. This chain connects TRBV7-2 to TRBJ2-1, with TRBD2 matching 7 bases. The germline gives CDR1 SGHTA, CDR2 FQGNSA. Trimming took 3 bases from V and 0 from J; bases not matched to a gene: 5. The CDR3 sequence is 16 residues long.